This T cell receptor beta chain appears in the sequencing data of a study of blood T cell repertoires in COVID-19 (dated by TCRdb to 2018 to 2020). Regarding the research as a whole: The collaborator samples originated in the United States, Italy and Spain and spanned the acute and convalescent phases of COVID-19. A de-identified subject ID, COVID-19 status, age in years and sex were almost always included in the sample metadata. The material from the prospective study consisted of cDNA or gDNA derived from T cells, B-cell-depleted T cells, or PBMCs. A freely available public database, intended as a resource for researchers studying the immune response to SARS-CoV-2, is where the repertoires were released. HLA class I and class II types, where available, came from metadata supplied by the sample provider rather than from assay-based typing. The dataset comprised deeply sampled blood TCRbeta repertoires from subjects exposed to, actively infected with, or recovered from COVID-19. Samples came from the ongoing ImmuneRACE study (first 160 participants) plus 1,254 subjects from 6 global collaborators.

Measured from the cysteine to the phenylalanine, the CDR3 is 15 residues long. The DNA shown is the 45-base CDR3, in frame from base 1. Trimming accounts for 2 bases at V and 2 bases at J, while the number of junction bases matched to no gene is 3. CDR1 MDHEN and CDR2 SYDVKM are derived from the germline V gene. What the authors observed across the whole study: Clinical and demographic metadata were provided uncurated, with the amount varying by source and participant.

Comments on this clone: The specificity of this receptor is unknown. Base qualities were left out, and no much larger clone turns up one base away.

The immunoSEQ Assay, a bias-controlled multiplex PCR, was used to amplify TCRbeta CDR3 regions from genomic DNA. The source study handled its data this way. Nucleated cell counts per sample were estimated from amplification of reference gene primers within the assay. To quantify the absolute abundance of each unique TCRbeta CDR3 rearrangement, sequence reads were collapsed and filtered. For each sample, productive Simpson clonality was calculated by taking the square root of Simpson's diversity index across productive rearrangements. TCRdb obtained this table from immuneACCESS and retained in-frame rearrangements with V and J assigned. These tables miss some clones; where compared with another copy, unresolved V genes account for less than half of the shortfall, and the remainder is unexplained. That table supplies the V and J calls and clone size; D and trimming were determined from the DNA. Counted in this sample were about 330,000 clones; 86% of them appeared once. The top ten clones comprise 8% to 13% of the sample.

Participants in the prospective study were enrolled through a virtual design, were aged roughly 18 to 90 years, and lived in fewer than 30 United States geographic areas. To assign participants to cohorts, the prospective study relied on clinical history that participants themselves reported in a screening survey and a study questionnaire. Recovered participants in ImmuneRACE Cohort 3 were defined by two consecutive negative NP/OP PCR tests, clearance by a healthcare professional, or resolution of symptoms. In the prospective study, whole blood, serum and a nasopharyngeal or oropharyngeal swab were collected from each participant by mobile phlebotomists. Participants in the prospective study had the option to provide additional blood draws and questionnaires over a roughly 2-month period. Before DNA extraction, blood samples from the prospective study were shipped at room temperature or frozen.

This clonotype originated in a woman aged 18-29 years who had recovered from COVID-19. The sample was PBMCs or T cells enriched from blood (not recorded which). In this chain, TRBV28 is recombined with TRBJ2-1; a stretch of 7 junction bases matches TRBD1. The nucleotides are TGTGCCAGCAGTTTAGACAGGGCCGCCTACAATGAGCAGTTCTTC. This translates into CASSLDRAAYNEQFF.